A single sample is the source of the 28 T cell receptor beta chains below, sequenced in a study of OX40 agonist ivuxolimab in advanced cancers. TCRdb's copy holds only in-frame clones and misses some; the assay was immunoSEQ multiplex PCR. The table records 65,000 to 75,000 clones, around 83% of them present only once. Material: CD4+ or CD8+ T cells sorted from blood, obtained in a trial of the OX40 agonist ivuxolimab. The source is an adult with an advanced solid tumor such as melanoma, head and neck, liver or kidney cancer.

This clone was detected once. CDR3 DNA: TGTGCCAGTAGTATAGTGGGGACAAATATGCACTCTGGGGCCAACGTCCTGACTTTC. This codes for CASSIVGTNMHSGANVLTF. V gene TRBV19 combines with J gene TRBJ2-6, with TRBD1 as a possible D gene (6 bases). The CDR3 runs 19 residues. Germline-derived CDR1 and CDR2 are LNHDA and SQIVND (reference sequence). V lost 1 base, J lost 0 bases, and 16 bases lay in between.

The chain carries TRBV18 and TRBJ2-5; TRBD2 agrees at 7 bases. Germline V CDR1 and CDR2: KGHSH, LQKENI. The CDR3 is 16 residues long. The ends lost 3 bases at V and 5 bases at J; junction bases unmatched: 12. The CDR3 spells CASSPLGTTSFETQYF. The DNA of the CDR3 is TGTGCCAGCTCACCGCTGGGGACTACCTCGTTTGAGACCCAGTACTTC.

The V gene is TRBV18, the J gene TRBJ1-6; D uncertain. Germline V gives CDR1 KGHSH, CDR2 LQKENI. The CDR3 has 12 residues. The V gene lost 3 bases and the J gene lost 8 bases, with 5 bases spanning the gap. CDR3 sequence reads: CASSPPDSPLHF. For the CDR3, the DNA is TGTGCCAGCTCACCGCCTGATTCACCCCTCCACTTT. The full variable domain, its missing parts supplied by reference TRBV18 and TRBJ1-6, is NAGVMQNPRHLVRRRGQEARLRCSPMKGHSHVYWYRQLPEEGLKFMVYLQKENIIDESGMPKERFSAEFPKEGPSILRIQQVVRGDSAAYFCASSPPDSPLHFGNGTRLTVT.

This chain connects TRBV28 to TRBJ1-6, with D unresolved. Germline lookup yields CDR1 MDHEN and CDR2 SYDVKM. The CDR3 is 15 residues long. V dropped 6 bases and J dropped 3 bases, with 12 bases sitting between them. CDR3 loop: CASRFRARYNSPLHF. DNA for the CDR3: TGTGCCAGCAGATTCCGGGCCCGCTATAATTCACCCCTCCACTTT.

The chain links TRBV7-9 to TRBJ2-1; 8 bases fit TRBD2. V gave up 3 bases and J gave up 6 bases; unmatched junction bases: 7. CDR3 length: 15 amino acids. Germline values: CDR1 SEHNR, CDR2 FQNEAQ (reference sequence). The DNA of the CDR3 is TGTGCCAGCAGCTTCGCTTTAGCGGGACCCAATGAGCAGTTCTTC. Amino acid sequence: CASSFALAGPNEQFF.

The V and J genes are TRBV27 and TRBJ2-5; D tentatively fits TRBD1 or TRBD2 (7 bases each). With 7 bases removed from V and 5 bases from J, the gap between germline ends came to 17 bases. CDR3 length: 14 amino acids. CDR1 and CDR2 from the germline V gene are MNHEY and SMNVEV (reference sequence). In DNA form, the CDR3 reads TGTGCCAGCAAGCAGGGAGGGGGCCATGAGACCCAGTACTTC. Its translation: CASKQGGGHETQYF.

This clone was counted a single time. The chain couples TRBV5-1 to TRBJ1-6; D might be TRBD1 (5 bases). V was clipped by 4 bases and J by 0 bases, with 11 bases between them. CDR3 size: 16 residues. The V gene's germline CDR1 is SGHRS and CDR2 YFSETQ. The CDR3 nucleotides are TGCGCCAGCAGCGTCCGACAGAGCTCCTATAATTCACCCCTCCACTTT. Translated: CASSVRQSSYNSPLHF.

The CDR3 nucleotides read TGTGCCAGCAGCTTGAGCGGGACGAGCTCCTACAATGAGCAGTTCTTC. This encodes CASSLSGTSSYNEQFF. The chain joins TRBV7-2 to TRBJ2-1, with 7 bases aligning to TRBD2. Germline values: CDR1 SGHTA, CDR2 FQGNSA. The trim removed 3 bases at V and 0 bases at J, leaving 5 bases unmatched. CDR3 length equals 16 residues.

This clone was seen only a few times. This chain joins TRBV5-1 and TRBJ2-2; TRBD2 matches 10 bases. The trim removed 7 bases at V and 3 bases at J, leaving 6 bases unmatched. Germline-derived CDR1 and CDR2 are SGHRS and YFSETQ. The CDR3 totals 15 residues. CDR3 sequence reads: CASELAGLYTGELFF. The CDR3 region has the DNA TGCGCCAGCGAACTAGCGGGACTATACACCGGGGAGCTGTTTTTT.

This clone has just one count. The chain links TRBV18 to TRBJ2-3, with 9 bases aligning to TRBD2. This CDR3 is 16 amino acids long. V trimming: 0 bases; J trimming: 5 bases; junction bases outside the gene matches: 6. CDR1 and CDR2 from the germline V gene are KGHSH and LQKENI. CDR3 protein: CASSPPGGGAEDTQYF. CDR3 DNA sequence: TGTGCCAGCTCACCACCGGGCGGGGGGGCTGAAGATACGCAGTATTTT.

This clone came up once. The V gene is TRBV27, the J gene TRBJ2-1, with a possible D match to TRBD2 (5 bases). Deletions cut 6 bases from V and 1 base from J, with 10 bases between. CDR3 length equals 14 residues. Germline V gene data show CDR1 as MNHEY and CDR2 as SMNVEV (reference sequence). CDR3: CASSLAGSYNEQFF. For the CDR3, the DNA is TGTGCCAGCAGCCTAGCTGGTTCCTACAATGAGCAGTTCTTC.

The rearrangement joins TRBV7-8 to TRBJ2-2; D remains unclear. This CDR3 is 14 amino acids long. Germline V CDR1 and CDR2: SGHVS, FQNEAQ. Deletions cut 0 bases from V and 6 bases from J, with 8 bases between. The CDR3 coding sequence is TGTGCCAGCAGCTTAGCGCGCGGCCCCGGGGAGCTGTTTTTT. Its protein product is CASSLARGPGELFF. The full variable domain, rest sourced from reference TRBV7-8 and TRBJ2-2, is GAGVSQSPRYKVAKRGQDVALRCDPISGHVSLFWYQQALGQGPEFLTYFQNEAQLDKSGLPSDRFFAERPEGSVSTLKIQRTQQEDSAVYLCASSLARGPGELFFGEGSRLTVL.

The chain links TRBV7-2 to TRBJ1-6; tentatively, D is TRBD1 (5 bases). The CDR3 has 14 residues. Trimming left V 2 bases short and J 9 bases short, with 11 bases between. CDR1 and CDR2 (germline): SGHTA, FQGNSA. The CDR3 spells CASSLSRDGSPLHF. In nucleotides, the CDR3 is TGTGCCAGCAGCTTATCCAGGGACGGTTCACCCCTCCACTTT.

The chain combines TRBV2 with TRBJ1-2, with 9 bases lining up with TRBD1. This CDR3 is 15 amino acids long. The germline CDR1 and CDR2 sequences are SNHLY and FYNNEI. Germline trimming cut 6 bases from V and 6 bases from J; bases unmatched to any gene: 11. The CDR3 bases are TGTGCCAGCAGGAAAAGTTTAAGGACAGGGGATGGCTACACCTTC. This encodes CASRKSLRTGDGYTF.

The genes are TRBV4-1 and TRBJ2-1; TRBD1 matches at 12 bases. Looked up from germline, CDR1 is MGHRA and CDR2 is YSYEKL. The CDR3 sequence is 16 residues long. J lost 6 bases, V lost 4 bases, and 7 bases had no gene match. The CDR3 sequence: CASSPTGTGGFNEQFF. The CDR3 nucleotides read TGCGCCAGCAGCCCTACCGGGACAGGGGGCTTCAATGAGCAGTTCTTC.

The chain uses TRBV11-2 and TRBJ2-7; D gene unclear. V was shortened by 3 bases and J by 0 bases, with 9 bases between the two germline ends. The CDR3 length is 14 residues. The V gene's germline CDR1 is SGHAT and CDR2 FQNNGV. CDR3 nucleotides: TGTGCCAGCAGCTTGGTTTGGAGCTCCTACGAGCAGTACTTC. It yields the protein CASSLVWSSYEQYF.

CDR3 bases: TGTGCCAGCAGCTTAAGGCGGGAACAGCCCCAGCATTTT. It codes for CASSLRREQPQHF. The genes are TRBV7-6 and TRBJ1-5; D gene ambiguous. The CDR3 contains 13 residues. Germline loops: CDR1 SGHVS, CDR2 FNYEAQ. With 2 bases removed from V and 7 bases from J, the gap between germline ends came to 9 bases.

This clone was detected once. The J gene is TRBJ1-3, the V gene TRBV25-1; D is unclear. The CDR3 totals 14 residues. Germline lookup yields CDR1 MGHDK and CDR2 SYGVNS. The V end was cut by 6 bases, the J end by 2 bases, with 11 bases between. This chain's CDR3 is CASRSEEAGNTIYF. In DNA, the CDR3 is TGTGCCAGCAGATCTGAGGAAGCTGGAAACACCATATATTTT.

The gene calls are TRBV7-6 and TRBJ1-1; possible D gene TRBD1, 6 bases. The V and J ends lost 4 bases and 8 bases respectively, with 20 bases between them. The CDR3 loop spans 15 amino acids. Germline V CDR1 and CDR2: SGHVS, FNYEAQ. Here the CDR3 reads CASSSYRGQLIEAFF. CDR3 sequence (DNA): TGTGCCAGCAGCTCATACCGCGGACAGCTAATCGAAGCTTTCTTT.

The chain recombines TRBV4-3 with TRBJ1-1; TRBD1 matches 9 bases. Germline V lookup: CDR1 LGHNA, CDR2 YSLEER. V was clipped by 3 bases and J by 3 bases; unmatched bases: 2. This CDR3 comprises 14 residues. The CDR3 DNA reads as TGCGCCAGCAGCCAGTGGACAGGGGACACTGAAGCTTTCTTT. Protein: CASSQWTGDTEAFF.

The CDR3 region has the DNA TGTGCCAGCAGCCCCTGGGATGGCAGGGTTAATGGCTACACCTTC. Translation: CASSPWDGRVNGYTF. The rearrangement uses TRBV14 and TRBJ1-2, with a tentative D call TRBD1 (5 bases). CDR3 length equals 15 residues. Trimming left V 4 bases short and J 6 bases short, with 18 bases between. Germline V gene data show CDR1 as SGHDN and CDR2 as FVKESK.

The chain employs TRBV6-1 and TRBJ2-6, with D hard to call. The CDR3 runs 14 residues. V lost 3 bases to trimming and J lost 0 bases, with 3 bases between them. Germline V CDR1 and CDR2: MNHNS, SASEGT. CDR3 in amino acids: CASSDTSGANVLTF. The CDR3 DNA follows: TGTGCCAGCAGTGACACCTCTGGGGCCAACGTCCTGACTTTC.

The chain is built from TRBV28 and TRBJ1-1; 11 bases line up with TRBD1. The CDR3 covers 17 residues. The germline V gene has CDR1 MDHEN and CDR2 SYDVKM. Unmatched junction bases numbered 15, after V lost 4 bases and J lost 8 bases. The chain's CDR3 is CASSSRTGQGALWEAFF. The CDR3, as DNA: TGTGCCAGCAGTTCCAGAACCGGACAGGGGGCTCTATGGGAAGCTTTCTTT.

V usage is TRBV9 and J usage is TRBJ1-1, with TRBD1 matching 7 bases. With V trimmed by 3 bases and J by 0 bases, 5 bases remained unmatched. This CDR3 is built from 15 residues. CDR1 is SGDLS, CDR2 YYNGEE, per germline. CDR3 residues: CASSGQGQLNTEAFF. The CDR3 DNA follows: TGTGCCAGCAGCGGTCAGGGACAGTTGAACACTGAAGCTTTCTTT.

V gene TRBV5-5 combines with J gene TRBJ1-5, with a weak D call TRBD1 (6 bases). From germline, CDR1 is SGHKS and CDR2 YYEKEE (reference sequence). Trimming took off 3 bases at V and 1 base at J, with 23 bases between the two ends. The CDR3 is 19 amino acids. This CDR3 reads CASSSPDRRTLSSNQPQHF. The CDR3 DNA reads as TGTGCCAGCAGCTCGCCGGACAGAAGAACACTATCGAGCAATCAGCCCCAGCATTTT.

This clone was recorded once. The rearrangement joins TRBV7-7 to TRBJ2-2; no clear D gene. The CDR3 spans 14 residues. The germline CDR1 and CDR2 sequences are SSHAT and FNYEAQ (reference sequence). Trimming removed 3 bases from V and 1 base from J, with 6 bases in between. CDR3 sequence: CASSFTKNTGELFF. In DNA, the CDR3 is TGTGCCAGCAGCTTCACAAAGAACACCGGGGAGCTGTTTTTT. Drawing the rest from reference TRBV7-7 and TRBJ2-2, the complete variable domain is GAGVSQSPRYKVTKRGQDVTLRCDPISSHATLYWYQQALGQGPEFLTYFNYEAQPDKSGLPSDRFSAERPEGSISTLTIQRTEQRDSAMYRCASSFTKNTGELFFGEGSRLTVL.

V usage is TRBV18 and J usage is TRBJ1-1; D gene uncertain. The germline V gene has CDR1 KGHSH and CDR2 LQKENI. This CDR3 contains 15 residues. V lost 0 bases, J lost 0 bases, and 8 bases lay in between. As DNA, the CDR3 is TGTGCCAGCTCACCACCGTACGGCGTGAACACTGAAGCTTTCTTT. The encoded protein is CASSPPYGVNTEAFF.

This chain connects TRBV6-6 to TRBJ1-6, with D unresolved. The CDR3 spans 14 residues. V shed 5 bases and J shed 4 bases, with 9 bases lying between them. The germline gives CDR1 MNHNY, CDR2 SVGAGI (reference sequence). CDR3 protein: CASSLKRYNSPLHF. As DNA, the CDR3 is TGTGCCAGCAGTCTAAAGAGGTATAATTCACCCCTCCACTTT.